The T cell receptor beta chain described here comes from a study of cytomegalovirus exposure and HLA in healthy donors. Whole-study results and caveats: Presence/absence analyses treated sequencing depth as roughly uniform across donors. Most CMV-associated TCR beta chains were later found to appear HLA-restricted. Later analysis revealed greater clonal expansion in HLA-associated TCR beta chains than in equally common others.

Primers: 60 Vbeta forward and 13 Jbeta reverse. Sequencing used immunoSEQ multiplex PCR; TCRdb keeps in-frame clones, though not all of them. The sample contains 95,000 to 150,000 clones, roughly 80% of which appear only once. Though nominally healthy at sampling, donors likely had unrecorded immune exposures. Germline assignment: CDR1 MDHEN and CDR2 SYDVKM. The CDR3 sequence is 14 residues long. V lost 7 bases, J lost 1 base, and 8 bases lay in between. Notes on this clone: The antigen remains undetermined.

The chain recombines TRBV28 with TRBJ2-6; D is possibly TRBD1 (5 bases). This TCR came from a man aged 25-45 years in good health and CMV-seronegative. The specimen was PBMCs. CDR3 coding DNA: TGTGCCAGCAATAGGGGTTCTGGGGCCAACGTCCTGACTTTC. It codes for CASNRGSGANVLTF.